Listed below are T cell receptor beta chains from one sample, sequenced in a study of neurological immune-mediated disorders. MiXCR, run by TCRdb on the 5' RACE reads, gives a single entry per CDR3 protein. The sample yields 45,000 to 65,000 distinct CDR3 sequences, approximately 8.4% seen once. Specimen: PBMCs. The origin of the receptors is a woman aged 40 to 49 in good health. The CDR3 runs from the conserved cysteine through the conserved F or W.

V gene	J gene	CDR3 protein
TRBV29-1	TRBJ2-3	CSVIAGVSDTQYF
TRBV15	TRBJ2-1	CATSLRDSSLDEQFF
TRBV7-2	TRBJ2-2	CASSLEVGELFF
TRBV4-3	TRBJ1-5	CASSQDRNSNQPQHF
TRBV7-2	TRBJ2-1	CASNKMGQGAYNEQFF
TRBV6-5	TRBJ2-7	CASSYERGWHEQYF
TRBV12-3/TRBV12-4	TRBJ2-2	CASSTRAGELFF
TRBV9	TRBJ2-3	CASSLSGGATDTQYF
TRBV15	TRBJ1-5	CATSRDGRVLQPQHF
TRBV25-1	TRBJ1-1	CASSEATGSKTEAFF
TRBV9	TRBJ1-2	CASSPSRLEFYGYTF
TRBV9	TRBJ1-1	CASRGTRTEAFF
TRBV7-2	TRBJ2-5	CASSPQRTIQETQYF
TRBV10-3	TRBJ2-6	CAISEAYSGANVLTF
TRBV14	TRBJ2-3	CASSPYGYTDTQYF
TRBV15	TRBJ1-3	CATSRDPGNTIYF
TRBV12-3/TRBV12-4	TRBJ2-5	CASSPGDRGPVETQYF
TRBV10-3	TRBJ2-2	CATNGQGGTGELFF
TRBV15	TRBJ1-4	CATSRAATNEKLFF
TRBV12-3/TRBV12-4	TRBJ1-1	CASSLAGSNTEAFF
TRBV5-1	TRBJ2-7	CASSLRTVGYEQYF
TRBV28	TRBJ1-4	CASSRFATNEKLFF
TRBV5-1	TRBJ1-1	CASSLGVANTEAFF
TRBV27	TRBJ1-5	CASKEMGVPQPQHF
TRBV5-1	TRBJ2-7	CASSTGTGGRYEQYF
TRBV5-5	TRBJ2-1	CASRKTGTRGNEQFF
TRBV5-1	TRBJ2-5	CASSYTGQETQYF
TRBV18	TRBJ2-7	CASSDTGYEQYF
TRBV27	TRBJ2-1	CASSSPVGAGPNEQFF
TRBV20-1	TRBJ2-1	CSARDLAGGRRYNEQFF
TRBV24-1	TRBJ2-3	CATSDLTGDTQYF
TRBV5-1	TRBJ2-5	CASSPGQGKETQYF
TRBV4-2	TRBJ2-7	CASSQRLAGGYEQYF
TRBV7-2	TRBJ2-1	CASRIKVRNEQFF
TRBV18	TRBJ1-2	CASSPPPELAGYTF
TRBV3-1	TRBJ1-5	CASSQGNRGSVDQPQHF
TRBV20-1	TRBJ2-7	CSALSDRGLSYEQYF
TRBV5-1	TRBJ2-3	CASSLARGVNTVTQYF
TRBV3-1	TRBJ2-1	CASGNGLAGINEQFF